These 5 T cell receptor beta chains share one sample of origin, sequenced in a study of blood T cell repertoires in COVID-19. Sequencing used immunoSEQ multiplex PCR; TCRdb keeps in-frame clones, though not all of them. The table records 270,000 or so clones, about 89% of them present only once. Sequenced: PBMCs or T cells enriched from blood (not recorded which). The receptor source for this set is a woman between 18 and 29 years old who had recovered from COVID-19.

The V gene is TRBV10-2, the J gene TRBJ1-3; 12 bases are a match to TRBD1. There are 13 residues in the CDR3. V was clipped by 8 bases and J by 12 bases; unmatched bases: 8. Per germline, CDR1 WSHSY and CDR2 SAAADI. The CDR3 region is CASRPGQGALIYF. In DNA, the CDR3 is TGCGCCAGCCGTCCGGGACAGGGGGCACTCATATATTTT.

The J gene is TRBJ2-3, the V gene TRBV27; TRBD2 might be the D (5 bases). Between the trimmed V and J ends, which lost 3 bases and 6 bases, there was a span of 16 bases. The CDR3 length is 15 residues. Germline loops: CDR1 MNHEY, CDR2 SMNVEV (reference sequence). CDR3 amino acids: CASSFLGSGSDTQYF. The DNA for the CDR3 is TGTGCCAGCAGTTTTCTGGGTTCGGGGTCGGATACGCAGTATTTT.

V and J are TRBV6-5 and TRBJ1-2; 11 bases line up with TRBD1. CDR1 and CDR2 from the germline V gene are MNHEY and SVGAGI. V lost 2 bases and J lost 8; bases outside the gene matches: 4. This CDR3 is 14 amino acids long. CDR3 region: CASSYRTGGHGYTF. CDR3 sequence (DNA): TGTGCCAGCAGTTACAGGACAGGGGGCCACGGCTACACCTTC.

The chain carries TRBV10-3 and TRBJ1-4; perhaps TRBD1 as D (5 bases). Per germline, CDR1 ENHRY and CDR2 SYGVKD. The V end lost 2 bases, the J end lost 8 bases, and 9 bases lay between the germline ends. The CDR3 has 13 residues. The CDR3 coding sequence is TGTGCCATCAGTGAGGACAACAGGGAAAAACTGTTTTTT. It translates to CAISEDNREKLFF.

The chain combines TRBV6-5 with TRBJ2-1; no clear D gene. The V end lost 6 bases, the J end lost 6 bases, and 12 bases lay between the germline ends. The CDR3 loop spans 13 amino acids. Germline V lookup: CDR1 MNHEY, CDR2 SVGAGI. The CDR3 nucleotides are TGTGCCAGCAGAATCGCCTTCAGCAATGAGCAGTTCTTC. Residues: CASRIAFSNEQFF.